This entry features one T cell receptor (beta chain) sequence. The sample belongs to a study of blood T cell repertoires in COVID-19. Across the whole study: Acute and convalescent COVID-19 specimens originated in the United States, Italy and Spain. Nucleic acid was either cDNA or gDNA, and it came from T cells, B-cell-depleted T cells, or PBMCs.

Original analysis: The authors estimated nucleated cell counts from reference gene primer amplification. Sequencing used immunoSEQ multiplex PCR; TCRdb keeps in-frame clones, though not all of them. D and trimming were read from the DNA, whereas the V and J calls and clone size are those reported in that table. The table includes 95,000 to 110,000 clones, 80% to 95% detected once. With V trimmed by 3 bases and J by 1 base, 3 bases remained unmatched. Germline assignment: CDR1 MNHEY and CDR2 SVGAGI. The CDR3 has 15 amino acids. This TCR came from a woman aged 25 to 39 with acute or convalescent COVID-19. The chain is built from TRBV6-5 and TRBJ1-1; 9 bases match TRBD1. Sequenced sample: peripheral blood. In DNA, the CDR3 is TGTGCCAGCAGTTATTTGGACAGGGGGAACACTGAAGCTTTCTTT. This encodes CASSYLDRGNTEAFF.